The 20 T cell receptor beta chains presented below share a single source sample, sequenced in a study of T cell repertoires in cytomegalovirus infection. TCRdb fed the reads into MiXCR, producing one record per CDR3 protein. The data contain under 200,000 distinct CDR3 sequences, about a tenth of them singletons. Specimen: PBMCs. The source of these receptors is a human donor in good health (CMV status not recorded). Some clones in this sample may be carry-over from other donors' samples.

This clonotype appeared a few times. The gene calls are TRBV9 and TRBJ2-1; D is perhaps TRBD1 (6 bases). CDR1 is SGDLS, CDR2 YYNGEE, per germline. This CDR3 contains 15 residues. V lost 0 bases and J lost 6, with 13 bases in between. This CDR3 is CASSVDLGAVNEQFF. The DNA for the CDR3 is TGTGCCAGCAGCGTAGATTTGGGGGCTGTCAATGAGCAGTTCTTC.

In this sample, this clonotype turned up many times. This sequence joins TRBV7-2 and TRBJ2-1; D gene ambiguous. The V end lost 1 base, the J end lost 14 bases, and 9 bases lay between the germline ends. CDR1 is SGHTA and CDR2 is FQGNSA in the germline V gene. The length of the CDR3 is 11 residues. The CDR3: CASSLGSTKFF. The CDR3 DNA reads TGTGCCAGCAGCTTAGGGTCTACAAAGTTCTTC.

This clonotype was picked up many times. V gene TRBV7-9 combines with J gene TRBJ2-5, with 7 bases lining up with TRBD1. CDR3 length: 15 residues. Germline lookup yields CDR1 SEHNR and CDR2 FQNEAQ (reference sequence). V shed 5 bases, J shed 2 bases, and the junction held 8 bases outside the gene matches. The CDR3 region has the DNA TGTGCCAGCAGCACCGGGACAGAGATTCAAGAGACCCAGTACTTC. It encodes CASSTGTEIQETQYF. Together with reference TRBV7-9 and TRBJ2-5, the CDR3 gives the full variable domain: DTGVSQNPRHKITKRGQNVTFRCDPISEHNRLYWYRQTLGQGPEFLTYFQNEAQLEKSRLLSDRFSAERPKGSFSTLEIQRTEQGDSAMYLCASSTGTEIQETQYFGPGTRLLVL.

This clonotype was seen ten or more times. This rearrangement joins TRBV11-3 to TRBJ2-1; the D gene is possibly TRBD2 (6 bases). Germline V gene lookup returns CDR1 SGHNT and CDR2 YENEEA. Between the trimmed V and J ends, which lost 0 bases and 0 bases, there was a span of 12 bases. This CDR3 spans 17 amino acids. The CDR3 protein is CASSLDSGLRSYNEQFF. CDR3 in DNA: TGTGCCAGCAGCTTAGACTCGGGACTTCGCTCCTACAATGAGCAGTTCTTC. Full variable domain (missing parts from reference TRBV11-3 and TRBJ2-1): EAGVVQSPRYKIIEKKQPVAFWCNPISGHNTLYWYLQNLGQGPELLIRYENEEAVDDSQLPKDRFSAERLKGVDSTLKIQPAELGDSAVYLCASSLDSGLRSYNEQFFGPGTRLTVL.

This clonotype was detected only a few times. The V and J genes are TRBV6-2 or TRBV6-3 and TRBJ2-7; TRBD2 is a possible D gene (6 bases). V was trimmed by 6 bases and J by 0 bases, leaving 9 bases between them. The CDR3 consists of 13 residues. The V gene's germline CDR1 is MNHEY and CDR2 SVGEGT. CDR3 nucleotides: TGTGCCAGCAGAGATAGCGGCTCCTACGAGCAGTACTTC. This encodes CASRDSGSYEQYF.

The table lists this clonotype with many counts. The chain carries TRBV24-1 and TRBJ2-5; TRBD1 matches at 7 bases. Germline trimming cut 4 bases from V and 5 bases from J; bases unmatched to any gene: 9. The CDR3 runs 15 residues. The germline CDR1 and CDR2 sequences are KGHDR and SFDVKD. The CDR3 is CATSERGRMRETQYF. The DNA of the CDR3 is TGTGCCACCAGTGAGAGGGGGCGGATGAGGGAGACCCAGTACTTC.

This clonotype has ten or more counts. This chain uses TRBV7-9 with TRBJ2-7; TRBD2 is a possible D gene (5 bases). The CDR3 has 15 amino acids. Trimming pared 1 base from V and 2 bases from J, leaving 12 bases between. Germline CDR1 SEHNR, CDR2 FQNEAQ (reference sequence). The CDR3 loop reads CASSLVRRGTYEQYF. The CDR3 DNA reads TGTGCCAGCAGCTTAGTTCGTCGGGGAACCTACGAGCAGTACTTC.

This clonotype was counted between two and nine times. The CDR3 sequence: CSARDWTSGRINEQFF. The CDR3 DNA sequence: TGCAGTGCTAGAGACTGGACTAGCGGGCGGATCAATGAGCAGTTCTTC. The rearrangement joins TRBV20-1 to TRBJ2-1; 11 nucleotides match TRBD2. The CDR3 length is 16 residues. Germline V gives CDR1 DFQATT, CDR2 SNEGSKA (reference sequence). Germline trimming cut 0 bases from V and 6 bases from J; bases unmatched to any gene: 7.

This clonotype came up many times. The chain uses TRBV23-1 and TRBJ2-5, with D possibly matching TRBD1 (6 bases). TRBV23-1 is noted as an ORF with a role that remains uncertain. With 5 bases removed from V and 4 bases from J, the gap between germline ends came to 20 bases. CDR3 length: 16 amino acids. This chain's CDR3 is CASSRPFGGLGETQYF. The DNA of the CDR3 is TGCGCCAGCAGTAGGCCTTTTGGGGGCCTGGGAGAGACCCAGTACTTC.

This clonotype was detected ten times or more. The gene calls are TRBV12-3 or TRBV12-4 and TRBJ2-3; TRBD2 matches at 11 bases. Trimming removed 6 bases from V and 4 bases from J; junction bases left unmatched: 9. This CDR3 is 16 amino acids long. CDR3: CASRETSGDPPDTQYF. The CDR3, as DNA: TGTGCCAGCAGGGAGACTAGCGGGGACCCTCCAGATACGCAGTATTTT.

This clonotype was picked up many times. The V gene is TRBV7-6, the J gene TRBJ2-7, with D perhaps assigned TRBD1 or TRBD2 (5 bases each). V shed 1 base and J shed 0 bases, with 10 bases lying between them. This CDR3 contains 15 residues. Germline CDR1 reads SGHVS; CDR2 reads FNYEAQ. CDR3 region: CASSLGDGASYEQYF. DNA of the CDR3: TGTGCCAGCAGCTTAGGGGACGGAGCCTCCTACGAGCAGTACTTC.

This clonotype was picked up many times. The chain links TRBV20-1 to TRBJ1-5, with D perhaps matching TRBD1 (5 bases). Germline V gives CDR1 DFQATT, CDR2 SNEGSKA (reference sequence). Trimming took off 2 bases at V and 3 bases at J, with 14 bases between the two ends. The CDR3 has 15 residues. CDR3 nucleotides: TGCAGTGCTAGAAGAGGGGCCGGTACCAATCAGCCCCAGCATTTT. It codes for CSARRGAGTNQPQHF.

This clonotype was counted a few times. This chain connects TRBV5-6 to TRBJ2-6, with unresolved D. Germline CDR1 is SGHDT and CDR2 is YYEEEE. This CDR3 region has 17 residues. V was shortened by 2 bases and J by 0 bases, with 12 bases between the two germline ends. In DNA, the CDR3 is TGTGCCAGCAGCTTTCGAGTACTCAGCTCTGGGGCCAACGTCCTGACTTTC. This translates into CASSFRVLSSGANVLTF.

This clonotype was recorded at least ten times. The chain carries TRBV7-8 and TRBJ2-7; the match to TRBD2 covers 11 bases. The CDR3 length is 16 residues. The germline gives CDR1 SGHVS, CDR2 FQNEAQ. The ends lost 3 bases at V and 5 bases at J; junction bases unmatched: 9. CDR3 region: CASSFRLAGRSDEQYF. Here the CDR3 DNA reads TGTGCCAGCAGCTTTAGACTAGCGGGGAGATCAGACGAGCAGTACTTC. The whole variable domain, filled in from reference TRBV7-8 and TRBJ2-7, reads GAGVSQSPRYKVAKRGQDVALRCDPISGHVSLFWYQQALGQGPEFLTYFQNEAQLDKSGLPSDRFFAERPEGSVSTLKIQRTQQEDSAVYLCASSFRLAGRSDEQYFGPGTRLTVT.

The CDR3 nucleotides are TGTGCCAGCAGCTTAAATGTTGGTAATTCACCCCTCCACTTT. Translated, it gives CASSLNVGNSPLHF. V usage is TRBV11-2 and J usage is TRBJ1-6; the D is unclear. The germline gives CDR1 SGHAT, CDR2 FQNNGV. Between the trimmed V and J ends, which lost 2 bases and 6 bases, there was a span of 8 bases. CDR3 length: 14 residues.

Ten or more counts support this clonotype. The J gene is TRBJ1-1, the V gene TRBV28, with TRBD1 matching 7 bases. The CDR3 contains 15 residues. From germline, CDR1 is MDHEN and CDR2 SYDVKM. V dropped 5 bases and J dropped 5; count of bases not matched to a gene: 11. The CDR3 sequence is CASSPPTGRRTEAFF. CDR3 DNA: TGTGCCAGCAGTCCTCCGACAGGGAGGAGAACTGAAGCTTTCTTT.

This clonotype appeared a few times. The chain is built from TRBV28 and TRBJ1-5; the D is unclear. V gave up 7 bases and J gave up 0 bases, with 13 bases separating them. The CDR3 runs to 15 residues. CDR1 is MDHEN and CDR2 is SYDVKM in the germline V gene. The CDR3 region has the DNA TGTGCCAGCAACCCTCCCGGATATAGCAATCAGCCCCAGCATTTT. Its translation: CASNPPGYSNQPQHF.

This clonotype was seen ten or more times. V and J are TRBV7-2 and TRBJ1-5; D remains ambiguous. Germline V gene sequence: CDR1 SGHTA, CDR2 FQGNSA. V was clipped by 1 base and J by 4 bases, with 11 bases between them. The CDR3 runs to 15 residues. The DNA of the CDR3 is TGTGCCAGCAGCTTAGGCCAACCTGGGAATCAGCCCCAGCATTTT. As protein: CASSLGQPGNQPQHF.

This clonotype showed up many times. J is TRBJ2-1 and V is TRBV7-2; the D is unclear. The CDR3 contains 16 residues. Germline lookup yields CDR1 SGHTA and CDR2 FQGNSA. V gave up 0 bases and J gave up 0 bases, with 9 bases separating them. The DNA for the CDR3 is TGTGCCAGCAGCTTAGCGGGTCAGGTCTCCTACAATGAGCAGTTCTTC. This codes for CASSLAGQVSYNEQFF.

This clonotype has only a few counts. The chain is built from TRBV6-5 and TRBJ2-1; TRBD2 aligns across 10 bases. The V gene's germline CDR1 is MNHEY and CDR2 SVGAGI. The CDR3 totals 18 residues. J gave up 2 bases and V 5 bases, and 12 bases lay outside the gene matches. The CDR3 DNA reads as TGTGCCAGCAGTGCCAGCGGGAGGGTTTGGTACCCCTACAATGAGCAGTTCTTC. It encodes CASSASGRVWYPYNEQFF.